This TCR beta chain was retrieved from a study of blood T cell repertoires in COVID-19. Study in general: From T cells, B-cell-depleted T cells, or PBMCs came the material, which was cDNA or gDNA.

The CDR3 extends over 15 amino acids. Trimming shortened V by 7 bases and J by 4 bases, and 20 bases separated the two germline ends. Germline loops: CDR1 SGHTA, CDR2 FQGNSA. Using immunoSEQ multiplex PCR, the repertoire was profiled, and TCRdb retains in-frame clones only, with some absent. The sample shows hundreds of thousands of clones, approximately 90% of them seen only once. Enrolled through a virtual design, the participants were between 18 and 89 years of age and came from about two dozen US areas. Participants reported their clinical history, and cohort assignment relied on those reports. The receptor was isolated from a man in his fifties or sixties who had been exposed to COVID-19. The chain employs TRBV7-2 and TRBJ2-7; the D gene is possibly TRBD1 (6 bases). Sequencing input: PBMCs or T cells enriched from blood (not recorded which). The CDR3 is CASTPDSQNPYEQYF. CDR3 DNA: TGTGCCAGCACACCGGACAGCCAAAATCCTTACGAGCAGTACTTC.